The rows below give T cell receptor beta chains drawn from one sample of a study of cytomegalovirus exposure and HLA in healthy donors. The method was immunoSEQ multiplex PCR; TCRdb's version includes in-frame clones alone and lacks a portion of them. The data show about 130,000 clones, more than 75% seen once. Source material: PBMCs. The receptor source for this set is a man aged 35-49 years in good health and CMV-seronegative. Both conserved end residues are part of each CDR3. D genes are given only for firm matches. Clone size is stated in some rows and not others, as once, few, many or a class when expanded.

V,D,J,size,CDR3,DNA
TRBV19,.,TRBJ2-2,.,CASSTPGGAGELFF,TGTGCCAGTAGTACTCCTGGAGGGGCCGGGGAGCTGTTTTTT
TRBV7-2,TRBD2,TRBJ2-1,.,CASSLLAGAYNEQFF,TGTGCCAGCAGCTTACTAGCGGGGGCCTACAATGAGCAGTTCTTC
TRBV7-2,TRBD1,TRBJ2-5,.,CASSVTGTGYRETQYF,TGTGCCAGCAGCGTTACCGGGACAGGGTATCGGGAGACCCAGTACTTC
TRBV9,.,TRBJ1-2,once,CASSAPRGYTF,TGTGCCAGCAGCGCCCCGCGGGGCTACACCTTC
TRBV4-3,TRBD1,TRBJ1-1,.,CASSQDGTGVTEAFF,TGCGCCAGCAGCCAAGATGGGACAGGGGTCACTGAAGCTTTCTTT
TRBV7-2,TRBD1,TRBJ2-1,.,CASSLSTGASHNEQFF,TGTGCCAGCAGCTTATCGACAGGGGCCTCCCACAATGAGCAGTTCTTC
TRBV11-2,.,TRBJ1-2,.,CASEGYPNYGYTF,TGTGCCAGCGAGGGTTATCCTAACTATGGCTACACCTTC
TRBV6-5,TRBD1,TRBJ2-5,.,CASRPRDRVEETQYF,TGTGCCAGCAGGCCCCGGGACAGGGTAGAAGAGACCCAGTACTTC
TRBV5-6,.,TRBJ1-1,.,CASSLGRRTEAFF,TGTGCCAGCAGCTTGGGCCGCAGGACTGAAGCTTTCTTT
TRBV7-6,.,TRBJ2-5,.,CASTQGGQGQGFYETQYF,TGTGCCAGCACCCAAGGGGGTCAGGGGCAAGGGTTCTACGAGACCCAGTACTTC
TRBV28,TRBD1,TRBJ1-5,.,CASSLGVGQALGNQPQHF,TGTGCCAGCAGTTTGGGTGTGGGACAGGCCCTAGGCAATCAGCCCCAGCATTTT
TRBV4-1,.,TRBJ1-1,.,CASSVARQGYTEAFF,TGCGCCAGCAGCGTCGCCCGGCAGGGTTACACTGAAGCTTTCTTT
TRBV4-2,.,TRBJ1-1,.,CASSQDPRGNTEAFF,TGTGCCAGCAGCCAAGACCCACGGGGGAACACTGAAGCTTTCTTT
TRBV19,.,TRBJ2-7,.,CASSIVAGGYEQYF,TGTGCCAGTAGTATAGTAGCCGGGGGCTACGAGCAGTACTTC
TRBV1,.,TRBJ2-7,.,CTSSQGPGQGGGAQYF,TGCACCAGCAGCCAAGGGCCGGGACAGGGGGGAGGGGCGCAGTACTTC
TRBV27,.,TRBJ2-3,.,CASSSRPLFDTQYF,TGTGCCAGCAGCTCGCGCCCTCTCTTCGATACGCAGTATTTT
TRBV4-3,.,TRBJ2-1,.,CASSQDGSGVNEQFF,TGCGCCAGCAGCCAAGATGGGTCAGGGGTTAATGAGCAGTTCTTC
TRBV5-6,TRBD1,TRBJ2-2,.,CASSPGTGVAGELFF,TGTGCCAGCAGCCCCGGGACAGGGGTCGCCGGGGAGCTGTTTTTT
TRBV7-7,.,TRBJ2-7,.,CASSSMGTLEQYF,TGTGCTAGCAGCTCCATGGGGACACTAGAGCAGTACTTC
TRBV6-6,TRBD1,TRBJ2-7,.,CATRQGSYEQYF,TGTGCCACAAGACAGGGGAGCTACGAGCAGTACTTC
TRBV5-6,TRBD1,TRBJ2-7,once,CASSQGQGFGEQYF,TGTGCCAGCAGCCAGGGACAGGGGTTCGGAGAGCAGTACTTC
TRBV9,.,TRBJ2-7,.,CASSREGAAVYEQYF,TGTGCCAGCAGTCGGGAGGGGGCAGCTGTCTACGAGCAGTACTTC
TRBV29-1,TRBD2,TRBJ2-1,.,CSVPRVAGASTRNEQFF,TGCAGCGTCCCTCGGGTAGCGGGGGCCTCTACTCGGAATGAGCAGTTCTTC
TRBV18,TRBD1,TRBJ2-2,once,CASSLGQENTGELFF,TGTGCCAGCTCATTAGGACAGGAGAACACCGGGGAGCTGTTTTTT
TRBV9,.,TRBJ2-1,.,CASSSPTGVSSYNEQFF,TGTGCCAGCAGCAGCCCAACCGGGGTCAGCTCCTACAATGAGCAGTTCTTC
TRBV7-2,.,TRBJ2-3,.,CASTSAPRGTDTQYF,TGTGCCAGCACCTCCGCTCCCCGGGGCACAGATACGCAGTATTTT
TRBV2,.,TRBJ1-2,.,CASSVGQIYGYTF,TGTGCCAGCAGTGTCGGACAGATCTATGGCTACACCTTC
TRBV6-5,TRBD1,TRBJ1-2,.,CASRWTGSNYGYTF,TGTGCCAGTAGGTGGACAGGTTCGAACTATGGCTACACCTTC
TRBV7-9,.,TRBJ1-1,.,CASSPLLPNTEAFF,TGTGCCAGCAGTCCTCTATTACCGAACACTGAAGCTTTCTTT
TRBV6-6,.,TRBJ2-3,.,CASSYETASTDTQYF,TGTGCCAGCAGTTATGAAACAGCTAGCACAGATACGCAGTATTTT
TRBV9,TRBD2,TRBJ2-3,once,CASSPPTSGDTQYF,TGTGCCAGCAGCCCCCCGACTAGCGGGGATACGCAGTATTTT